The clone carrying this TCR beta chain was recorded many times. The source of the sample is a study of molecular identifiers for immune sequencing clone quantification. TCRdb re-analysed the PCR reads in MiXCR, keeping a single row per CDR3 protein. The sample yields about 67,000 distinct CDR3 sequences, 15% to 20% seen once. This TCR was sampled from a human donor in good health. Some libraries in this study had Jurkat cell RNA spiked in. The sample taken for sequencing was naive CD8+ T cells from blood, with Jurkat cell RNA spiked in. As to subset: FACS-sorted CD8+CD4-CCR7+CD45RA+ naive T cells.

The chain's CDR3 is CASSPNFNQPQHF. CDR3 sequence (DNA): TGTGCCAGCAGTCCCAACTTCAATCAGCCCCAGCATTTT. The gene calls are TRBV25-1 and TRBJ1-5; D is uncertain. Looked up from germline, CDR1 is MGHDK and CDR2 is SYGVNS. CDR3 length equals 13 residues. V gave up 5 bases and J gave up 3 bases, with 8 bases separating them.